This is a list of T cell receptor beta chains from one sample in a study of neurological immune-mediated disorders. TCRdb passed the 5' RACE reads through MiXCR, listing each CDR3 protein once. Of around 69,000 distinct CDR3 sequences listed, about 9.4% are singletons. The source material was PBMCs. The receptor source for this set is a man younger than 45 in good health. Each CDR3 is given with its conserved first and last residue. The order of the fields is V gene, J gene, clone size, D gene, CDR3 DNA, CDR3 protein. A D gene is named only where the DNA matches it firmly. The size of a clone is reported for some rows only, either as once, few or many, or as a class for expanded clones.

V: TRBV2
J: TRBJ2-1
size: many
D: TRBD2
DNA: TGTGCCACCCCTGGACTAGCGGGAGTTAGAAATGAGCAGTTCTTC
CDR3: CATPGLAGVRNEQFF

V: TRBV7-2
J: TRBJ2-1
size: many
D: TRBD2
DNA: TGTGCCAGCAGCTTAACTAGCGGGAGCTGGAATGAGCAGTTCTTC
CDR3: CASSLTSGSWNEQFF

V: TRBV7-3
J: TRBJ2-7
size: NA
D: NA
DNA: TGTGCCAGCAGCCTGACCGGGACGGTCTCCTACGAGCAGTACTTC
CDR3: CASSLTGTVSYEQYF

V: TRBV20-1
J: TRBJ2-4
size: few
D: NA
DNA: TGCAGTGCTAGAGACCGGGATCTAGCAGGGGCCAAAAACATTCAGTACTTC
CDR3: CSARDRDLAGAKNIQYF

V: TRBV28
J: TRBJ2-3
size: many
D: TRBD2
DNA: TGTGCCAGCAGCCGAAGCGGGAGGGGAACAGATACGCAGTATTTT
CDR3: CASSRSGRGTDTQYF

V: TRBV28
J: TRBJ2-7
size: many
D: TRBD1
DNA: TGTGCCAGCAGTTTGACAGGGATTCTCTACGAGCAGTACTTC
CDR3: CASSLTGILYEQYF

V: TRBV7-8
J: TRBJ1-2
size: many
D: NA
DNA: TGTGCCAGCAGCTTTGTGGTGGCTAACTATGGCTACACCTTC
CDR3: CASSFVVANYGYTF

V: TRBV7-9
J: TRBJ1-3
size: many
D: NA
DNA: TGTGCCAGCAGCTTAGATCGGGCATCAAGCTCTGGAAACACCATATATTTT
CDR3: CASSLDRASSSGNTIYF

V: TRBV20-1
J: TRBJ2-1
size: NA
D: NA
DNA: TGCAGTGCTAGAGCGGGGGCTAGCAACAGCTCCTACAATGAGCAGTTCTTC
CDR3: CSARAGASNSSYNEQFF

V: TRBV29-1
J: TRBJ2-5
size: many
D: TRBD2
DNA: TGCAGCGTTCGGGGGGGTTTATCTACTACCAGCCAAGAGACCCAGTACTTC
CDR3: CSVRGGLSTTSQETQYF

V: TRBV5-5
J: TRBJ2-7
size: many
D: NA
DNA: TGTGCCAGCAGCTTTTGGCAGGTTTACGAGCAGTACTTC
CDR3: CASSFWQVYEQYF

V: TRBV3-1
J: TRBJ2-7
size: many
D: TRBD2
DNA: TGTGCCAGCAGCCTCGGACTAGCGGCCGTAACCTACGAGCAGTACTTC
CDR3: CASSLGLAAVTYEQYF

V: TRBV12-3/TRBV12-4
J: TRBJ2-3
size: many
D: NA
DNA: TGTGCCAGCAGTTTAGTCGTCAGAACAGATACGCAGTATTTT
CDR3: CASSLVVRTDTQYF

V: TRBV20-1
J: TRBJ2-7
size: many
D: NA
DNA: TGCAGTGCTAGAGTATTGCAGGGACACGAGCAGTACTTC
CDR3: CSARVLQGHEQYF

V: TRBV5-1
J: TRBJ2-2
size: many
D: NA
DNA: TGCGCCAGCAGCTTGGTTTCCGGGGAGCTGTTTTTT
CDR3: CASSLVSGELFF

V: TRBV11-2
J: TRBJ2-5
size: many
D: NA
DNA: TGTGCCAGCGGCTTGGGGGTAGAGACCCAGTACTTC
CDR3: CASGLGVETQYF

V: TRBV5-5
J: TRBJ2-7
size: many
D: TRBD1
DNA: TGTGCCAGCAGCTTGGCCGGGACAGTAGACTACGAGCAGTACTTC
CDR3: CASSLAGTVDYEQYF

V: TRBV5-1
J: TRBJ1-4
size: many
D: NA
DNA: TGCGCCAGCAGCTTGGCCGGGGGAGCAACTAATGAAAAACTGTTTTTT
CDR3: CASSLAGGATNEKLFF

V: TRBV12-3/TRBV12-4
J: TRBJ1-3
size: many
D: NA
DNA: TGTGCCAGCAGTTACGCCTCTGGAAACACCATATATTTT
CDR3: CASSYASGNTIYF

V: TRBV5-1
J: TRBJ2-7
size: many
D: TRBD1
DNA: TGCGCCAGCAGCTGGACGACAGGGAGCTCCTACGAGCAGTACTTC
CDR3: CASSWTTGSSYEQYF

V: TRBV7-8
J: TRBJ2-2
size: many
D: TRBD2
DNA: TGTGCCAGCAGCGGGACTAGCGGGAACACCGGGGAGCTGTTTTTT
CDR3: CASSGTSGNTGELFF

V: TRBV6-2/TRBV6-3
J: TRBJ2-7
size: many
D: TRBD2
DNA: TGTGCCAGCAGTTACGGGACTAGCGGCTACGAGCAGTACTTC
CDR3: CASSYGTSGYEQYF

V: TRBV11-2
J: TRBJ2-1
size: few
D: NA
DNA: TGTGCCAGCAGCCTGAAGCGTTCCAGCTCCTACAATGAGCAGTTCTTC
CDR3: CASSLKRSSSYNEQFF

V: TRBV4-1
J: TRBJ2-7
size: many
D: TRBD2
DNA: TGCGCCAGCAGCCAAGGGGCAACGGGAGGCTCTGGGCAGTACTTC
CDR3: CASSQGATGGSGQYF

V: TRBV20-1
J: TRBJ1-2
size: few
D: TRBD1
DNA: TGCAGTGCTAAGCCAACCGGGACAGCCTATGGCTACACCTTC
CDR3: CSAKPTGTAYGYTF

V: TRBV5-1
J: TRBJ1-4
size: many
D: TRBD1
DNA: TGCGCCAGCAGCCTCTCCGGGACAGAGAATGAAAAACTGTTTTTT
CDR3: CASSLSGTENEKLFF

V: TRBV16
J: TRBJ1-6
size: NA
D: NA
DNA: TGTGTCAGCAGCCAATCGTCCGTGACGCGTTCACCCCACCACTTT
CDR3: CVSSQSSVTRSPHHF

V: TRBV20-1
J: TRBJ2-3
size: many
D: NA
DNA: TGCAGTGCTAGGGACTTTACAGATACGCAGTATTTT
CDR3: CSARDFTDTQYF